This is a list of T cell receptor beta chains from one sample in a study of blood T cells in healthy people across ages. TCRdb redid the calling of the 5' RACE reads with MiXCR, one entry per CDR3 protein. Here the sample spans fewer than 800,000 distinct CDR3 sequences, 20% to 25% being singletons. These same records also appear under a second study, on T cells of mothers and their children.

The source material was blood. These receptors all come from a boy between 10 and 17 years old in good health. CDR3s include the opening cysteine and the closing phenylalanine or tryptophan. A D gene is named only where the DNA matches it firmly. The size of a clone is reported for some rows only, either as once, few or many, or as a class for expanded clones.

len,v_gene,d_gene,abundance,j_gene,CDR3nt,CDR3aa
15,TRBV3-1,NA,few,TRBJ2-7,TGTGCCAGCGCCCGCGGGCCAGGAAGCTCCTACGAGCAGTACTTC,CASARGPGSSYEQYF
13,TRBV5-5,NA,NA,TRBJ2-7,TGTGCCAGCAGCCGAAACAGGGCCTACGAGCAGTACTTC,CASSRNRAYEQYF
13,TRBV29-1,NA,NA,TRBJ1-1,TGCAGCGTTGGCAAGGTGATGAACACTGAAGCTTTCTTT,CSVGKVMNTEAFF
16,TRBV7-2,TRBD1,NA,TRBJ2-4,TGTGCCAGCAGCTTGCGCCAGGGGGTGTCCAAAAACATTCAGTACTTC,CASSLRQGVSKNIQYF
15,TRBV4-3,TRBD1,NA,TRBJ2-5,TGCGCCAGCAGCCAAGATCGCAGGGGGCAAGAGACCCAGTACTTC,CASSQDRRGQETQYF
17,TRBV9,NA,NA,TRBJ2-3,TGTGCCAGCAGCATCGGACTCAGGGCGTTGAGCACAGATACGCAGTATTTT,CASSIGLRALSTDTQYF
21,TRBV15,TRBD1,few,TRBJ2-1,TGTGCCACCAGCAGGGACCATTCCGGGACAGGGCGACTAACCTCCTACAATGAGCAGTTCTTC,CATSRDHSGTGRLTSYNEQFF
16,TRBV28,TRBD1,NA,TRBJ2-5,TGTGCCAGCAGTTCTGGGACAGGGGGTAATTGGGGGGAGCAGTACTTC,CASSSGTGGNWGEQYF
14,TRBV11-3,TRBD2,NA,TRBJ2-1,TGTGCCAGCTCTCGGGGCGGGGGAAATAATGAGCAGTTCTTC,CASSRGGGNNEQFF
14,TRBV7-2,NA,NA,TRBJ2-7,TGTGCCAGCAGCGGCCTGATGGACGGCTACGAGCAGTACTTC,CASSGLMDGYEQYF
12,TRBV27,NA,few,TRBJ1-6,TGTGCCAGCAGATGGGCCGTTTCACCCCTCCACTTT,CASRWAVSPLHF
17,TRBV13,TRBD2,NA,TRBJ2-5,TGTGCCAGCAGCGCCGGGACTAGCGGGGGGCTCCAAGAGACCCAGTACTTC,CASSAGTSGGLQETQYF
13,TRBV7-8,NA,NA,TRBJ2-1,TGTGCCAGCAGCTGGGCAGCACCAGGGGAGCAGTTCTTC,CASSWAAPGEQFF
17,TRBV5-1,TRBD1,NA,TRBJ1-1,TGCGCCAGCAGCGTACCGGGACAGGGGCCGCCGAGCACTGAAGCTTTCTTT,CASSVPGQGPPSTEAFF
12,TRBV12-3/TRBV12-4,NA,few,TRBJ2-2,TGTGCCAGCAGGTGGGGGGCCGGGGAGCTGTTTTTT,CASRWGAGELFF
15,TRBV6-1,NA,few,TRBJ2-1,TGTGCCAGCAGTGGAGGGGGTGGGGGGAACAATGAGCAGTTCTTC,CASSGGGGGNNEQFF
13,TRBV29-1,TRBD2,NA,TRBJ2-1,TGCAGCGCCACGACTAGCGGTAAGGGTGAGCAGTTCTTC,CSATTSGKGEQFF
18,TRBV2,TRBD2,few,TRBJ2-2,TGTGCCAGCAGCGAGACTCCTAGCGGGGGGACTCTCACCGGGGAGCTGTTTTTT,CASSETPSGGTLTGELFF
16,TRBV14,TRBD1,NA,TRBJ1-2,TGTGCCAGCAGACGCACCCATCCGGGACAGAACTATGGCTACACCTTC,CASRRTHPGQNYGYTF
12,TRBV24-1,NA,NA,TRBJ1-1,TGTGCCACCATGGGGGGGGGTACTGAAGCTTTCTTT,CATMGGGTEAFF
15,TRBV14,NA,few,TRBJ2-5,TGTGCCAGCAGCCACCTCACTGACATTCAAGAGACCCAGTACTTC,CASSHLTDIQETQYF
15,TRBV7-2,TRBD2,NA,TRBJ2-1,TGTGCCAGCAGCTTCTCCAGCGGGGGTCCCAATGAGCAGTTCTTC,CASSFSSGGPNEQFF
15,TRBV5-1,NA,few,TRBJ1-4,TGCGCCAGCAGCTTGGGGCAGACAACTAATGAAAAACTGTTTTTT,CASSLGQTTNEKLFF
17,TRBV7-9,NA,few,TRBJ2-5,TGTGCCAGCAGCGCCGAGGGTACTCTTAGGTACCAAGAGACCCAGTACTTC,CASSAEGTLRYQETQYF
16,TRBV2,TRBD2,NA,TRBJ2-5,TGTGCCAGCAGACGAACTAGCGGGAGTAATTCAGAGACCCAGTACTTC,CASRRTSGSNSETQYF
19,TRBV6-2/TRBV6-3,TRBD2,NA,TRBJ2-3,TGTGCCAGCAGTTTCGCCGGACTAGCGGGAGTTCCCGGCACAGATACGCAGTATTTT,CASSFAGLAGVPGTDTQYF
15,TRBV7-8,NA,NA,TRBJ1-2,TGTGCCAGCAGCTTAAAGGCTGTGGAAGGATGGGGCTACACCTTC,CASSLKAVEGWGYTF
12,TRBV29-1,NA,few,TRBJ2-1,TGCAGCGCCTCACGAGGGTTCAATGAGCAGTTCTTC,CSASRGFNEQFF
15,TRBV7-2,NA,NA,TRBJ1-2,TGTGCCAGCAGCTTCCGGGACCGACCTTTCTATGGCTACACCTTC,CASSFRDRPFYGYTF
15,TRBV5-1,NA,few,TRBJ2-5,TGCGCCAGCAGCTTGGGACTCTACGGGATAGAGACCCAGTACTTC,CASSLGLYGIETQYF
14,TRBV24-1,NA,few,TRBJ2-3,TGTGCCACCAGTGATTTGGACAGCACAGATACGCAGTATTTT,CATSDLDSTDTQYF
15,TRBV20-1,TRBD2,few,TRBJ2-5,TGCAGTGCAAATGGCGGGACTAGCGGAAAGGAGACCCAGTACTTC,CSANGGTSGKETQYF
18,TRBV5-1,TRBD2,NA,TRBJ2-3,TGCGCCAGCAGCTTGCGTCCGGGGACTAGCCCCCCCACAGATACGCAGTATTTT,CASSLRPGTSPPTDTQYF
15,TRBV20-1,NA,NA,TRBJ2-3,TGCAGTGCTAGATCGACATACACTAGCACAGATACGCAGTATTTT,CSARSTYTSTDTQYF
15,TRBV7-9,NA,NA,TRBJ2-1,TGTGCCAGCAGCCTGGCCGCTGGCATTCCCAATGAGCAGTTCTTC,CASSLAAGIPNEQFF
13,TRBV29-1,NA,NA,TRBJ2-5,TGCAGCGTTGAAGATCTTCTCGTGGAGACCCAGTACTTC,CSVEDLLVETQYF
14,TRBV7-9,NA,few,TRBJ2-7,TGTGCCAGCAGCTCCAGGACAACTCCCTACGAGCAGTACTTC,CASSSRTTPYEQYF
16,TRBV5-6,TRBD2,few,TRBJ2-4,TGTGCCAGCAGTCTCTTGGGGGAGGGAGCCAAAAACATTCAGTACTTC,CASSLLGEGAKNIQYF
16,TRBV9,TRBD1,NA,TRBJ2-3,TGTGCCAGCAGCGTGTCTTGGACAGGGAGGACAGATACGCAGTATTTT,CASSVSWTGRTDTQYF
14,TRBV20-1,TRBD1,once,TRBJ2-1,TGCAGTGCTAGAGACGGGACAGGGATGAATGAGCAGTTCTTC,CSARDGTGMNEQFF
16,TRBV7-8,TRBD2,few,TRBJ2-5,TGTGCCAGCAGCCCACCGGGACTAGCGGGAGCAGAGACCCAGTACTTC,CASSPPGLAGAETQYF
15,TRBV7-2,NA,NA,TRBJ1-4,TGTGCCAGCAGCTACGGACAGTATTATAATGAAAAACTGTTTTTT,CASSYGQYYNEKLFF
13,TRBV29-1,NA,NA,TRBJ2-3,TGCAGCGTTAATACAGGGAGCCCAGATACGCAGTATTTT,CSVNTGSPDTQYF
16,TRBV28,NA,NA,TRBJ1-3,TGTGCCAGCAGCCTCCGGGACTCAAAGGCCCGAAACACCATATATTTT,CASSLRDSKARNTIYF
14,TRBV5-5,TRBD1,NA,TRBJ2-1,TGTGCCAGCAGCTTGTTAGGGGGCACGAATGAGCAGTTCTTC,CASSLLGGTNEQFF
14,TRBV7-9,NA,NA,TRBJ2-7,TGTGCCAGCAGCCCACGGACAGTTTCGTACGAGCAGTACTTC,CASSPRTVSYEQYF
16,TRBV6-5,NA,NA,TRBJ2-2,TGTGCCAGCAGTTATGGAGCGGGCACAGACACCGGGGAGCTGTTTTTT,CASSYGAGTDTGELFF
13,TRBV20-1,NA,few,TRBJ2-7,TGCAGTGCTGACCCGGAGGGGGGAGACGAGCAGTACTTC,CSADPEGGDEQYF
12,TRBV20-1,NA,few,TRBJ2-2,TGCAGTGCTTCACAGGGCACCGGGGAGCTGTTTTTT,CSASQGTGELFF
14,TRBV7-3,TRBD2,NA,TRBJ2-1,TGTGCCAGCAGCCCAAGCCTAGCGGGAGTAGAGCAGTTCTTC,CASSPSLAGVEQFF
13,TRBV7-3,TRBD2,NA,TRBJ2-5,TGTGCCAGCCGAATGGGGGGGCAAGAGACCCAGTACTTC,CASRMGGQETQYF
17,TRBV7-3,TRBD2,few,TRBJ2-1,TGTGCCAGCAGCCCGGGGACTAGCGGGGATCCCTACAATGAGCAGTTCTTC,CASSPGTSGDPYNEQFF